These 22 T cell receptor delta chains came from one sample sequenced in a study of gamma-delta chains in newborns, infants, children. TCRdb made new clone calls on the reads using CATT. The table records 7,000 or so delta-chain clones, around 0.7% of them present only once. Input material: blood. These TCRs come from a child who was a newborn, infant or young child, either healthy, febrile or measles-vaccinated (not recorded which).

Comment on this clone: TCRdb's protein for this DNA is that of a much larger clone and differs from the translation at residue 11, likely a read error; the protein shown is the DNA translation. This chain links TRDV2 with TRDJ3; TRDD3 aligns across 11 bases. Looked up from germline, CDR1 is GEAIGNYY and CDR2 is EKD. The junction had 13 bases not matched to a gene; V was cut back by 3 bases and J by 1 base. The length of the CDR3 is 21 residues. As DNA, the CDR3 is TGTGCCTGTGACGGACTAGACTGGGGGATAAGCAGGTCCTGGGACACCCGACAGATGTTTTTC. Amino acid sequence: CACDGLDWGISRSWDTRQMFF.

A word on this clone: A far larger clone is only one base removed, so a read error is likely. Within the sample, other DNA sequences also encode this same CDR3. The V and J genes are TRDV2 and TRDJ3; 11 bases map to TRDD3. The CDR3 sequence is 17 residues long. The germline V gene encodes CDR1 GEAIGNYY and CDR2 EKD. After removal of 2 bases from V and 3 bases from J, the junction contained 2 bases not matched to a gene. CDR3 protein: CACDILGDSWDTRQMFF. The CDR3 DNA reads TGTGCCTGTGACATACTGGGGGATAGCTGGGACACCCGACAGATGTTTTTC.

By share, this clone counts as medium-sized. The chain uses TRDV2 and TRDJ3, with 11 bases identical to TRDD3. Trimming took 4 bases from V and 2 from J; bases not matched to a gene: 9. The CDR3 sequence is 19 residues long. The germline gives CDR1 GEAIGNYY, CDR2 EKD. The CDR3 DNA reads TGTGCCTGTGATGTACTGGGGGATAATACCCCCTGGGACACCCGACAGATGTTTTTC. Its protein product is CACDVLGDNTPWDTRQMFF.

A note on this clone: A far larger clone is one nucleotide away, so this likely arose from a read error. Additional DNA sequences in this sample encode the identical CDR3. The chain couples TRDV2 to TRDJ1, with 7 bases aligning to TRDD3. Trimming cost V 7 bases and J 0 bases; bases outside gene matches: 10. Germline assignment: CDR1 GEAIGNYY and CDR2 EKD. The CDR3 sequence is 15 residues long. The CDR3 sequence is CACDVLGTYTDKLIF. Here the CDR3 DNA reads TGTGCCTGCGACGTACTGGGGACGTACACCGATAAACTCATCTTT.

About this clone: The TCRdb protein comes from a much larger clone and disagrees with this DNA's translation at residue 17, likely due to a read error; the protein given here is derived from the DNA. The chain combines TRDV2 with TRDJ3; 12 bases agree with TRDD3. This CDR3 is 19 amino acids long. Germline values: CDR1 GEAIGNYY, CDR2 EKD. In DNA, the CDR3 is TGTGCCTGTGCCCCCTTACTGGGGGATACCTCCTGGGACACCCGACAGACGTTTTTC. It encodes CACAPLLGDTSWDTRQTFF.

This clone was seen only a few times. TCRdb's protein, taken from a much larger clone, differs from this DNA's translation at residue 11, likely owing to a read error; the protein displayed comes from the DNA. CDR3 protein: CACDTIDLPRVSGLAQLFF. Written as DNA, the CDR3 is TGTGCCTGTGACACCATTGATCTCCCCCGCGTATCTGGTTTAGCACAACTCTTCTTT. The V call is TRDV2, the J call TRDJ2; no definite D call. V lost 0 bases, J lost 7 bases, and 26 bases lay in between. The CDR3 runs to 19 residues. The germline V gene has CDR1 GEAIGNYY and CDR2 EKD.

The chain couples TRDV2 to TRDJ2, with D perhaps TRDD3 (6 bases). The CDR3 spans 12 residues. Germline lookup yields CDR1 GEAIGNYY and CDR2 EKD. The V and J ends lost 5 bases and 8 bases respectively, with 11 bases between them. CDR3 loop: CACGGLAAQLFF. CDR3 coding DNA: TGTGCCTGTGGGGGATTGGCGGCACAACTCTTCTTT.

Concerning this clone: For this DNA, TCRdb reports the protein of a much larger clone, which diverges at residue 11, most likely from a read error; the protein presented here is translated directly from the DNA. This chain joins TRDV2 and TRDJ3; 10 bases line up with TRDD3. Per the germline V gene, CDR1 is GEAIGNYY and CDR2 is EKD. There are 18 residues in the CDR3. The CDR3 region has the DNA TGTGCCTGTGACACTGGGGGATACAGCTCCCGGGACACCCGACAGATGTTTTTC. This translates into CACDTGGYSSRDTRQMFF.

This clone was seen ten or more times. A read error may account for a junction end that differs from germline. This specimen includes other DNA sequences encoding the same CDR3. The rearrangement links TRDV2 to TRDJ3; 10 positions match TRDD3. Germline values: CDR1 GEAIGNYY, CDR2 EKD. This CDR3 is built from 17 residues. CDR3: CACDTTGGSWDARQMFF. The CDR3 region has the DNA TGTGCCTGTGACACTACTGGGGGATCCTGGGACGCCCGACAGATGTTTTTC.

On this clone itself: This may arise from a read error, as a much more abundant clone is one base away. The V gene is TRDV2, the J gene TRDJ3; TRDD3 matches 8 bases. This CDR3 has 21 amino acids. The germline V gene has CDR1 GEAIGNYY and CDR2 EKD. CDR3 bases: TGTGCCTGTGTCACCGGATTGGGGGATCCCCGTCGCTCCTGGGACACCCGACAGATGTTTTTC. It is translated as CACVTGLGDPRRSWDTRQMFF.

Of note for this clone: This DNA's translation and the protein TCRdb lists, from a much larger clone, do not match at residue 12, likely due to a read error; the protein shown is translated from the DNA. The chain links TRDV2 to TRDJ3; a possible D gene is TRDD3 (5 bases). Germline values: CDR1 GEAIGNYY, CDR2 EKD. The CDR3 totals 16 residues. The CDR3 DNA is TGTGCCTGTGACACGGTTGGCTCCTGGGACACCCTACAGATGTTTTTC. As protein: CACDTVGSWDTLQMFF.

There are a few counts of this clone. The protein that TCRdb holds for this DNA derives from a much larger clone and differs from the translated DNA at residue 4, which likely indicates a read error; the protein shown here is translated from the DNA. The chain employs TRDV2 and TRDJ3, with 10 nucleotides matching TRDD3. V lost 5 bases, J lost 0 bases, and 6 bases stayed unmatched. CDR1 and CDR2 from the germline V gene are GEAIGNYY and EKD. The CDR3 runs to 18 residues. The CDR3: CACGLAGGYSWDTRQMFF. The CDR3, as DNA: TGTGCCTGTGGCTTAGCTGGGGGATACTCCTGGGACACCCGACAGATGTTTTTC.

The table lists this clone with a few counts. A much bigger clone sits one base away, suggesting this may be a read error. The same CDR3 is also encoded by other DNA sequences in this sample. This chain uses TRDV2 with TRDJ3; 8 bases line up with TRDD3. This CDR3 spans 19 amino acids. The germline V gene encodes CDR1 GEAIGNYY and CDR2 EKD. Written as DNA, the CDR3 is TGTGCCTGTGACACCCCCCACTGGGGGCCCTCCTGGGACACCCGGCAGATGTTTTTC. Protein: CACDTPHWGPSWDTRQMFF.

This clone was seen a handful of times. A much larger clone differs from this one at a single base, so this may be a read error. At the DNA level, this CDR3 is encoded by other sequences in the same sample as well. V and J are TRDV2 and TRDJ3; TRDD3 aligns across 7 bases. J gave up 0 bases and V 1 base, and 14 bases lay outside the gene matches. The CDR3 sequence is 21 residues long. CDR1 GEAIGNYY and CDR2 EKD come from the germline V gene. The CDR3 DNA follows: TGTGCCTGTGACACGCCGGATTACTGGGGAGGTAGCTCCTGGGACACCCGACAGATGTTTTTC. Amino acid sequence: CACDTPDYWGGSSWDTRQMFF.

This clone has just a few counts. A much larger clone sits a single nucleotide away, making a read error possible. The sample holds other DNA sequences that translate to the same CDR3. This rearrangement joins TRDV2 to TRDJ3, with D possibly being TRDD3 (6 bases). This CDR3 is 19 amino acids long. Germline V CDR1 and CDR2: GEAIGNYY, EKD. Here the CDR3 reads CACDSVGVLSSWDTRQMFF. DNA of the CDR3: TGTGCCTGTGACTCGGTGGGGGTACTAAGCTCCTGGGACACCCGACAAATGTTTTTC.

Only a few counts were recorded for this clone. The gene calls are TRDV2 and TRDJ3; 8 bases line up with TRDD3. Germline values: CDR1 GEAIGNYY, CDR2 EKD. After removal of 2 bases from V and 0 bases from J, the junction contained 8 bases not matched to a gene. The CDR3 totals 19 residues. CDR3 amino acids: CACDSPGYDSSWDTRQMFF. As DNA, the CDR3 is TGTGCCTGTGACAGCCCGGGATACGACAGCTCCTGGGACACCCGACAGATGTTTTTC.

A word on this clone: TCRdb's protein for this DNA is that of a much larger clone and differs from the translation at residue 5, likely a read error; the protein shown is the DNA translation. This chain uses TRDV2 with TRDJ3; TRDD3 is a possible D gene (6 bases). Trimming removed 3 bases at V and 0 bases at J, with 20 bases between. The CDR3 spans 20 residues. The germline V gene encodes CDR1 GEAIGNYY and CDR2 EKD. CDR3: CACDAAGDVLHSWDTRQMFF. DNA of the CDR3: TGTGCCTGTGACGCCGCTGGGGATGTCCTCCACTCCTGGGACACCCGACAGATGTTTTTC.

As to this clone: A far more abundant clone sits one base away, making this likely a read error. V is TRDV2 and J is TRDJ3; TRDD3 matches at 7 bases. Germline V gene lookup returns CDR1 GEAIGNYY and CDR2 EKD. The CDR3 totals 19 residues. CDR3 DNA sequence: TGTGCCTGTGACACCGTCGGATACGCTAGCTCCTGGGACATCCGACAGATGTTTTTC. It yields the protein CACDTVGYASSWDIRQMFF.

This clone has a handful of counts. TCRdb pairs this DNA with a much larger clone's protein that differs at residue 13, likely a read error; the protein shown was translated from the DNA. The chain joins TRDV2 to TRDJ3; 13 nucleotides match TRDD3. CDR1 and CDR2 (germline): GEAIGNYY, EKD. This CDR3 has 18 residues. The chain's CDR3 is CACDVLGDTRWDARQMFF. The CDR3 DNA sequence: TGTGCCTGTGACGTACTGGGGGATACGCGTTGGGACGCCCGACAGATGTTTTTC.

Details on this clone: TCRdb's protein for this DNA is that of a much larger clone and differs from the translation at residue 3, likely a read error; the protein shown is the DNA translation. J is TRDJ3 and V is TRDV2; D may be TRDD3 (6 bases). The CDR3 contains 19 residues. Germline values: CDR1 GEAIGNYY, CDR2 EKD. CDR3 bases: TGTGCCCGTGACAAAGTTGTTGGGGGTCACTCCTGGGACACCCGACAGATGTTTTTC. It translates to CARDKVVGGHSWDTRQMFF.

This clone turned up a few times. The protein in TCRdb stems from a much larger clone and differs at residue 9 from this DNA's translation, likely a read error; here the protein is translated from the DNA. This rearrangement joins TRDV2 to TRDJ3; D gene uncertain. This CDR3 spans 18 amino acids. Germline values: CDR1 GEAIGNYY, CDR2 EKD. Between the trimmed V and J ends, which lost 0 bases and 0 bases, there was a span of 11 bases. CDR3: CACDTVPPCSWDTRQMFF. For the CDR3, the DNA is TGTGCCTGTGACACCGTACCTCCCTGCTCCTGGGACACCCGACAGATGTTTTTC.

This clone was observed a handful of times. Other DNA sequences in the sample encode the same CDR3. The V call is TRDV2, the J call TRDJ3; the match to TRDD3 covers 8 bases. The CDR3 has 19 residues. Germline assignment: CDR1 GEAIGNYY and CDR2 EKD. Germline trimming cut 1 base from V and 4 bases from J; bases unmatched to any gene: 11. In DNA, the CDR3 is TGTGCCTGTGACACTGTACTGGGGGTCAGCTCTTGGGACACCCGACAGATGTTTTTC. This translates into CACDTVLGVSSWDTRQMFF.